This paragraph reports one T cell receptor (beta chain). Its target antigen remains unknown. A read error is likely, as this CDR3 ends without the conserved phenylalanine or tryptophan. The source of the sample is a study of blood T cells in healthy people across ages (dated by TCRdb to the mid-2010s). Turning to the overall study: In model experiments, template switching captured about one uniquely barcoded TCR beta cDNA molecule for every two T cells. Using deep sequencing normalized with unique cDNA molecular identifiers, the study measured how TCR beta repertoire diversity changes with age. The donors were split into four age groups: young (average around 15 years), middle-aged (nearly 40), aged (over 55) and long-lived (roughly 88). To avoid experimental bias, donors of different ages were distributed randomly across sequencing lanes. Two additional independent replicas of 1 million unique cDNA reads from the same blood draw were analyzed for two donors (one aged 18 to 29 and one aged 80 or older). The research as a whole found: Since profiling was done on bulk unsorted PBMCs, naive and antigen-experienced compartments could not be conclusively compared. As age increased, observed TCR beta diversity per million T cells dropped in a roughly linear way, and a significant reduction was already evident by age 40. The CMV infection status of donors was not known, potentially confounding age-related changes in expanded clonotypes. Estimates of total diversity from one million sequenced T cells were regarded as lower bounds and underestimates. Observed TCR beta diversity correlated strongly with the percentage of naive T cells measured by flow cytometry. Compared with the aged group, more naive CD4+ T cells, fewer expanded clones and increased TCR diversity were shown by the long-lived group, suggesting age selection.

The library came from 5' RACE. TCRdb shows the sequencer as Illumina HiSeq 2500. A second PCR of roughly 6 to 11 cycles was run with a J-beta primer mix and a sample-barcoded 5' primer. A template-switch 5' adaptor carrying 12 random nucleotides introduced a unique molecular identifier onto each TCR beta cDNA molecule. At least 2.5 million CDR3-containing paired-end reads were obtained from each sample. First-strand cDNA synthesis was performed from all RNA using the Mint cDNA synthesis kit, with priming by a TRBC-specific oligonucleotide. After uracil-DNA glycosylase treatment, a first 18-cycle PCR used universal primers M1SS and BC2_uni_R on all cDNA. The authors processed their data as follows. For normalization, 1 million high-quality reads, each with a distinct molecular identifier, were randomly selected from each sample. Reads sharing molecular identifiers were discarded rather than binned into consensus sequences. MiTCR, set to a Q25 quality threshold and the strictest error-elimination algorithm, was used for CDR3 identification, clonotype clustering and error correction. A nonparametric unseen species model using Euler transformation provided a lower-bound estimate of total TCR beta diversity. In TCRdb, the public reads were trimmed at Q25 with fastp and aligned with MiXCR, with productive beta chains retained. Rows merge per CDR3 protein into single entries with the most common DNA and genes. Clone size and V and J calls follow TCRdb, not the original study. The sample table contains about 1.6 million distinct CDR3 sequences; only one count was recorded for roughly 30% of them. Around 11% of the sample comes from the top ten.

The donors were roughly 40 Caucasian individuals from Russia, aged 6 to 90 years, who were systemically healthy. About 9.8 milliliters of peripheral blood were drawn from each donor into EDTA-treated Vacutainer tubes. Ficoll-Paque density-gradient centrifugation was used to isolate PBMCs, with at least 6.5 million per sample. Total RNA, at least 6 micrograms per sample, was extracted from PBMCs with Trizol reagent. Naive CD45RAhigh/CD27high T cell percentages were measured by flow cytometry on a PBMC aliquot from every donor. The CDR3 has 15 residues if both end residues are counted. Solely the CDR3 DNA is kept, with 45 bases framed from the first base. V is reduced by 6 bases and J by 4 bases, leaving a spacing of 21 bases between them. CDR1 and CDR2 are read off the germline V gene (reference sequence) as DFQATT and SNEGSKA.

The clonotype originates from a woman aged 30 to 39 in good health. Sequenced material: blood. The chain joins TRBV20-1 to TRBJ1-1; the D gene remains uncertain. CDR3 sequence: CSAPGRRVQATEAFC. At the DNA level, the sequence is TGCAGTGCCCCGGGCCGACGGGTCCAGGCCACTGAAGCTTTCTGT.